A single sample gave rise to the 2 T cell receptor beta chains below, sequenced in a study of OX40 agonist ivuxolimab in advanced cancers. Sequenced by immunoSEQ multiplex PCR; TCRdb stores in-frame clones only, minus some. The sample comprises tens of thousands of clones, 75% to 95% of which are singletons, and about 6.6% rests with the top ten. The starting material was CD4+ or CD8+ T cells sorted from blood, obtained in a trial of the OX40 agonist ivuxolimab. These receptors came from an adult with an advanced solid tumor such as melanoma, head and neck, liver or kidney cancer.

The V and J genes are TRBV4-1 and TRBJ2-2; 14 bases fit TRBD2. J lost 0 bases, V lost 4 bases, and 7 bases had no gene match. Germline CDR1 reads MGHRA; CDR2 reads YSYEKL. The CDR3 contains 19 residues. DNA of the CDR3: TGCGCCAGCAGCCCCTTGGGACTAGCGGGGGATTCGAACACCGGGGAGCTGTTTTTT. It encodes CASSPLGLAGDSNTGELFF.

This chain links TRBV6-1 with TRBJ1-3; the match to TRBD1 covers 8 bases. The CDR3 runs 16 residues. Germline assignment: CDR1 MNHNS and CDR2 SASEGT. V was clipped by 3 bases and J by 4 bases; unmatched bases: 8. The CDR3 is CASSERQGALGNTIYF. CDR3 in DNA: TGTGCCAGCAGTGAGAGGCAGGGGGCGCTCGGAAACACCATATATTTT.